The 25 T cell receptor beta chains below all came from one sample that was sequenced in a study of blood T cell repertoires in COVID-19. Profiled with immunoSEQ multiplex PCR; TCRdb holds only in-frame clones, not every one. The sample lists roughly 260,000 clones; approximately 91% were seen once. The sequenced sample consisted of peripheral blood. These receptors originate from a woman aged 35 to 49 who had recovered from COVID-19.

The V and J genes are TRBV27 and TRBJ1-1, with D uncertain. This CDR3 spans 12 amino acids. Trimming shortened V by 10 bases and J by 8 bases, and 17 bases separated the two germline ends. The V gene's germline CDR1 is MNHEY and CDR2 SMNVEV (reference sequence). The DNA for the CDR3 is TGTGCCACCAGGATAACGCGCGGGGAAGCTTTCTTT. Translated: CATRITRGEAFF.

This chain uses TRBV20-1 with TRBJ2-7; D is ambiguous. This CDR3 spans 11 amino acids. V was trimmed by 3 bases and J by 4 bases, leaving 7 bases between them. From germline, CDR1 is DFQATT and CDR2 SNEGSKA (reference sequence). The CDR3 bases are TGCAGTGCTAGTGACCATTACGAGCAGTACTTC. It encodes CSASDHYEQYF.

This clone was detected only once. V usage is TRBV7-2 and J usage is TRBJ1-1; 10 positions agree with TRBD1. CDR1 is SGHTA and CDR2 is FQGNSA in the germline V gene. V was pared by 6 bases and J by 3 bases, with 4 bases of the junction left unmatched. The CDR3 length is 14 residues. The CDR3 region has the DNA TGTGCCAGCAGGAGACAGGGGGCGGACACTGAAGCTTTCTTT. Translating it yields CASRRQGADTEAFF.

V and J are TRBV5-3 and TRBJ1-3, with D possibly being TRBD1 (5 bases). TRBV5-3 is placed among ORFs of uncertain function. The V gene lost 1 base and the J gene lost 4 bases, with 27 bases spanning the gap. This CDR3 contains 20 residues. Written as DNA, the CDR3 is TGTGCCAGAAGCTTGTTCTGGCAGAGAACTCGGGGGTTCTCGGGAAACACCATATATTTT. This gives the protein CARSLFWQRTRGFSGNTIYF.

This clone has a handful of counts. The rearrangement joins TRBV19 to TRBJ2-1, with 7 bases aligning to TRBD1. CDR1 and CDR2 (germline): LNHDA, SQIVND (reference sequence). The CDR3 spans 15 residues. With 3 bases clipped from V and 5 bases from J, the junction kept 7 bases outside the gene matches. The DNA for the CDR3 is TGTGCCAGTAGTATCCCAGGGGGTGGGAACAATGAGCAGTTCTTC. The encoded protein is CASSIPGGGNNEQFF.

The count of this clone is one. The chain recombines TRBV19 with TRBJ1-2, with a possible D match to TRBD1 (5 bases). Trimming stripped 3 bases from V and 3 bases from J, with 14 bases between. Germline V gene sequence: CDR1 LNHDA, CDR2 SQIVND (reference sequence). The CDR3 has 15 amino acids. The CDR3: CASSMEGGGYYGYTF. CDR3 sequence (DNA): TGTGCCAGTAGTATGGAGGGCGGGGGTTACTATGGCTACACCTTC.

The chain recombines TRBV7-2 with TRBJ2-1; the D is unclear. The CDR3 sequence is 16 residues long. Trimming took off 7 bases at V and 1 base at J, with 17 bases between the two ends. Germline lookup yields CDR1 SGHTA and CDR2 FQGNSA. The CDR3 protein is CASTSYGPRSYNEQFF. CDR3 bases: TGTGCCAGCACCAGCTACGGTCCCAGGTCCTACAATGAGCAGTTCTTC.

In this sample, this clone turned up once. This chain joins TRBV7-2 and TRBJ2-7, with 9 bases aligning to TRBD2. Germline CDR1 SGHTA, CDR2 FQGNSA. CDR3 length: 15 amino acids. Losses at the gene ends were 2 bases for V and 6 bases for J; bases not matched to a gene: 8. The CDR3 sequence: CASSLNSGRPLEQYF. The CDR3 nucleotides read TGTGCCAGCAGCTTAAATAGCGGGAGACCCCTCGAGCAGTACTTC. Using reference TRBV7-2 and TRBJ2-7 for the parts outside the CDR3, the full variable domain is GAGVSQSPSNKVTEKGKDVELRCDPISGHTALYWYRQSLGQGLEFLIYFQGNSAPDKSGLPSDRFSAERTGGSVSTLTIQRTQQEDSAVYLCASSLNSGRPLEQYFGPGTRLTVT.

This sequence joins TRBV13 and TRBJ2-1, with TRBD1 matching 10 bases. Unmatched junction bases numbered 1, after V lost 5 bases and J lost 6 bases. Germline-derived CDR1 and CDR2 are PRHDT and FYEKMQ (reference sequence). This CDR3 contains 13 residues. CDR3 DNA sequence: TGTGCCAGCAGCCGGGACAGGGGCAATGAGCAGTTCTTC. This sequence encodes CASSRDRGNEQFF. Looking up the rest from reference TRBV13 and TRBJ2-1 gives the full variable domain: AAGVIQSPRHLIKEKRETATLKCYPIPRHDTVYWYQQGPGQDPQFLISFYEKMQSDKGSIPDRFSAQQFSDYHSELNMSSLELGDSALYFCASSRDRGNEQFFGPGTRLTVL.

The gene calls are TRBV6-5 and TRBJ1-2, with a weak D call TRBD1 (5 bases). V lost 8 bases to trimming and J lost 2 bases, with 9 bases between them. In germline, CDR1 is MNHEY, CDR2 SVGAGI. The CDR3 runs to 12 residues. The CDR3 sequence: CASSQGNYGYTF. The DNA for the CDR3 is TGTGCCAGCTCCCAGGGCAACTATGGCTACACCTTC.

This clone has more than one count but fewer than ten. The chain recombines TRBV19 with TRBJ2-2, with unresolved D. V lost 0 bases to trimming and J lost 1 base, with 21 bases between them. The germline CDR1 and CDR2 sequences are LNHDA and SQIVND (reference sequence). The CDR3 totals 20 residues. The CDR3 reads CASSIDKMRSRQQNTGELFF. In DNA form, the CDR3 reads TGTGCCAGTAGTATAGACAAAATGAGGTCTCGCCAGCAGAACACCGGGGAGCTGTTTTTT.

The chain joins TRBV7-2 to TRBJ2-7; perhaps TRBD1 as D (6 bases). The CDR3 has 15 amino acids. The V end was cut by 4 bases, the J end by 2 bases, with 15 bases between. CDR1 SGHTA and CDR2 FQGNSA come from the germline V gene. CDR3 loop: CASSWDQGRPYEQYF. The CDR3 DNA reads as TGTGCCAGCAGCTGGGACCAGGGGCGACCCTACGAGCAGTACTTC.

This clone was seen only a few times. The chain uses TRBV11-2 and TRBJ2-7; 11 bases match TRBD1. The length of the CDR3 is 17 residues. With V trimmed by 4 bases and J by 8 bases, 16 bases remained unmatched. Germline assignment: CDR1 SGHAT and CDR2 FQNNGV. The CDR3 nucleotides are TGTGCCAGCAGCTCGTACCTCCGGGGACAGGGGGGTACGAAGCAGTACTTC. Amino acid sequence: CASSSYLRGQGGTKQYF.

J is TRBJ1-2 and V is TRBV5-4, with 7 bases that match TRBD1. The V segment lost 4 bases and the J segment 3 bases; nucleotides outside the gene matches: 12. Germline V lookup: CDR1 SGHNT, CDR2 YYREEE (reference sequence). The CDR3 totals 16 residues. The CDR3 DNA reads TGTGCCAGCAGCGGGGCGCACAGGGGCGAACACTATGGCTACACCTTC. It specifies CASSGAHRGEHYGYTF. Combining the CDR3 with reference TRBV5-4 and TRBJ1-2 gives the whole variable domain ETGVTQSPTHLIKTRGQQVTLRCSSQSGHNTVSWYQQALGQGPQFIFQYYREEENGRGNFPPRFSGLQFPNYSSELNVNALELDDSALYLCASSGAHRGEHYGYTFGSGTRLTVV.

This clone was seen just once. This chain connects TRBV4-3 to TRBJ2-7, with 9 nucleotides matching TRBD1. The CDR3 covers 15 residues. The ends lost 4 bases at V and 2 bases at J; junction bases unmatched: 6. Germline V gene sequence: CDR1 LGHNA, CDR2 YSLEER. CDR3 in amino acids: CASSPGQGKPYEQYF. For the CDR3, the DNA is TGCGCCAGCAGCCCGGGACAGGGCAAGCCCTACGAGCAGTACTTC.

V and J are TRBV7-2 and TRBJ1-1; 10 nucleotides agree with TRBD1. CDR1 is SGHTA, CDR2 FQGNSA, per germline. The V segment lost 5 bases and the J segment 5 bases; nucleotides outside the gene matches: 11. The CDR3 loop spans 16 amino acids. The CDR3 protein is CASSKDGTGVGTEAFF. The CDR3 DNA is TGTGCCAGCAGCAAAGACGGGACAGGGGTTGGAACTGAAGCTTTCTTT.

This clone was observed a single time. The chain uses TRBV27 and TRBJ1-5, with D perhaps TRBD1 (5 bases). The CDR3 is 16 amino acids. The germline CDR1 and CDR2 sequences are MNHEY and SMNVEV (reference sequence). Trimming took 5 bases from V and 2 from J, leaving 16 bases between them. The chain's CDR3 is CASSLNSGRGNQPQHF. The CDR3 DNA sequence: TGTGCCAGCAGTCTGAATTCAGGGAGGGGCAATCAGCCCCAGCATTTT.

The chain recombines TRBV5-4 with TRBJ1-4, with 9 bases identical to TRBD1. Losses at the gene ends were 3 bases for V and 5 bases for J; bases not matched to a gene: 8. The CDR3 is 16 amino acids. Germline lookup yields CDR1 SGHNT and CDR2 YYREEE (reference sequence). This CDR3 reads CASSSGQGRGNEKLFF. The CDR3 nucleotides are TGTGCCAGCAGCTCGGGACAGGGCAGAGGCAATGAAAAACTGTTTTTT.

The chain is built from TRBV6-1 and TRBJ2-7; D may be TRBD1 (6 bases). There are 14 residues in the CDR3. V was clipped by 3 bases and J by 4 bases, with 13 bases between them. Germline values: CDR1 MNHNS, CDR2 SASEGT. The CDR3 loop is CASSDRLQGYEQYF. CDR3 DNA: TGTGCCAGCAGTGACCGTTTACAGGGTTACGAGCAGTACTTC.

This rearrangement joins TRBV7-6 to TRBJ2-3; the match to TRBD2 covers 11 bases. There are 16 residues in the CDR3. CDR1 is SGHVS, CDR2 FNYEAQ, per germline. The V segment lost 4 bases and the J segment 5 bases; nucleotides outside the gene matches: 8. The CDR3 here is CASSSLAGVTGDTQYF. Here the CDR3 DNA reads TGTGCCAGCAGCTCACTAGCGGGAGTTACAGGAGATACGCAGTATTTT. Combining the CDR3 with reference TRBV7-6 and TRBJ2-3 gives the whole variable domain GAGVSQSPRYKVTKRGQDVALRCDPISGHVSLYWYRQALGQGPEFLTYFNYEAQQDKSGLPNDRFSAERPEGSISTLTIQRTEQRDSAMYRCASSSLAGVTGDTQYFGPGTRLTVL.

The chain is built from TRBV5-5 and TRBJ1-1, with D possibly matching TRBD1 (5 bases). From germline, CDR1 is SGHKS and CDR2 YYEKEE (reference sequence). The length of the CDR3 is 17 residues. The V end was cut by 4 bases, the J end by 0 bases, with 19 bases between. CDR3 coding DNA: TGTGCCAGCAGCCCCTGGGGCCCGACAGTCATGAACACTGAAGCTTTCTTT. Residues: CASSPWGPTVMNTEAFF.

The rearrangement joins TRBV28 to TRBJ1-1; D uncertain. Germline-derived CDR1 and CDR2 are MDHEN and SYDVKM. V was pared by 7 bases and J by 8 bases, with 11 bases between. The CDR3 loop spans 11 amino acids. As DNA, the CDR3 is TGTGCCAGCACCTCGACACGAGAAGCTTTCTTT. Translated, it gives CASTSTREAFF.

The chain links TRBV6-5 to TRBJ2-7; the D gene is possibly TRBD2 (5 bases). The V end lost 0 bases, the J end lost 3 bases, and 15 bases lay between the germline ends. Germline assignment: CDR1 MNHEY and CDR2 SVGAGI. The CDR3 covers 16 residues. This CDR3 is CASSYSPTGNGYEQYF. CDR3 DNA sequence: TGTGCCAGCAGTTACTCCCCGACGGGAAATGGCTACGAGCAGTACTTC.

This clone was seen just once. CDR3 nucleotides: TGTGCCAGCAGCTTAAGTCAGGCGTCCTACGAGCAGTACTTC. Translated, it gives CASSLSQASYEQYF. The chain links TRBV7-9 to TRBJ2-7; D not resolved. The CDR3 spans 14 residues. With 2 bases removed from V and 1 base from J, the gap between germline ends came to 9 bases. CDR1 and CDR2 from the germline V gene are SEHNR and FQNEAQ (reference sequence).

The rearrangement links TRBV9 to TRBJ2-7; D may be TRBD2 (6 bases). CDR1 is SGDLS and CDR2 is YYNGEE in the germline V gene. The CDR3 extends over 16 amino acids. Trimming took off 3 bases at V and 0 bases at J, with 16 bases between the two ends. The CDR3 coding sequence is TGTGCCAGCAGCGCCTCAAGGGAGGCGAGCTCCTACGAGCAGTACTTC. As protein: CASSASREASSYEQYF.